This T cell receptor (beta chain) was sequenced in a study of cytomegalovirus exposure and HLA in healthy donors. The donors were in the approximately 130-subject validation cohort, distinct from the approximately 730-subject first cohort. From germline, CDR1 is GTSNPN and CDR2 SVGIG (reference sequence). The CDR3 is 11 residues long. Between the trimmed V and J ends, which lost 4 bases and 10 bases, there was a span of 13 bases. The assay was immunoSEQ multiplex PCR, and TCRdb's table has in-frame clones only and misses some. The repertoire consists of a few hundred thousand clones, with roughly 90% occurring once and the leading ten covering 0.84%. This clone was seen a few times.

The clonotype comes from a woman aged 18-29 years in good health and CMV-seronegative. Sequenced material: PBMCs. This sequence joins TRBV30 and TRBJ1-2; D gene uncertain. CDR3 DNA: TGTGCCTGGACGTACGAGGGTGACTACACCTTC. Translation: CAWTYEGDYTF.